The rows below give T cell receptor beta chains drawn from one sample of a study of T cells after yellow fever vaccination. Each CDR3 protein is one row after TCRdb ran MiXCR on the 5' RACE reads. Counted here are 25,000 to 30,000 distinct CDR3 sequences, under 7% occurring once; the ten biggest clones make up 10% to 15%. Here the sequenced sample was PBMCs, either bulk or a sorted T-cell subset (CD4+, CD8+, memory, or dextramer-sorted; not recorded which), taken 15 days after the yellow fever booster vaccination. The receptors were sampled from a man aged 25-45 years who received the YFV17D yellow fever vaccine. Each CDR3 is given with its conserved first and last residue. Each record gives: CDR3 DNA, CDR3 protein, clone size, V gene, CDR3 length, D gene, J gene. D genes are given only for firm matches. Clone size appears in some rows only: once, few, many, or a class for an expanded clone.

CDR3nt: TGTGCCAGCAGCTTAGCGGGGAGCGCTGAAGCTTTCTTT
CDR3aa: CASSLAGSAEAFF
abundance: many
v_gene: TRBV7-9
len: 13
d_gene: -
j_gene: TRBJ1-1

CDR3nt: TGTGCCAGCAGCTTGGGAAGGGGACCCTACAATGAGCAGTTCTTC
CDR3aa: CASSLGRGPYNEQFF
abundance: many
v_gene: TRBV7-9
len: 15
d_gene: -
j_gene: TRBJ2-1

CDR3nt: TGCAGTGCTAGGAGGCTAGATGTATTCCATGAGCAGTTCTTC
CDR3aa: CSARRLDVFHEQFF
abundance: many
v_gene: TRBV20-1
len: 14
d_gene: -
j_gene: TRBJ2-1

CDR3nt: TGCAGTGCTAGAGAGCTCCCGGGACAGGGAAAATCAGAGACCCAGTACTTC
CDR3aa: CSARELPGQGKSETQYF
abundance: many
v_gene: TRBV20-1
len: 17
d_gene: TRBD1
j_gene: TRBJ2-5

CDR3nt: TGTGCCACCAGCATACAGGGGGCGGTCTATGGCTACACCTTC
CDR3aa: CATSIQGAVYGYTF
abundance: many
v_gene: TRBV15
len: 14
d_gene: TRBD1
j_gene: TRBJ1-2

CDR3nt: TGCAGTGCCCCCACGGCGGGACTAGAGCAACACAATGAGCAGTTCTTC
CDR3aa: CSAPTAGLEQHNEQFF
abundance: many
v_gene: TRBV20-1
len: 16
d_gene: TRBD2
j_gene: TRBJ2-1

CDR3nt: TGTGCCAGCAGTTCAGAGTATCAGCCCCAGCATTTT
CDR3aa: CASSSEYQPQHF
abundance: many
v_gene: TRBV6-2/TRBV6-3
len: 12
d_gene: -
j_gene: TRBJ1-5

CDR3nt: TGCAGTGCTAGAGTGCCTCAGGGGAATTCACCCCTCCACTTT
CDR3aa: CSARVPQGNSPLHF
abundance: many
v_gene: TRBV20-1
len: 14
d_gene: -
j_gene: TRBJ1-6

CDR3nt: TGCGCCAGCAGCCAAGGTCCAGCGGGACGGTCCTACAATGAGCAGTTCTTC
CDR3aa: CASSQGPAGRSYNEQFF
abundance: many
v_gene: TRBV4-1
len: 17
d_gene: TRBD2
j_gene: TRBJ2-1

CDR3nt: TGTGCCAGCAGTATGACTAGCGGGAGGGAGCAGTACTTC
CDR3aa: CASSMTSGREQYF
abundance: -
v_gene: TRBV25-1
len: 13
d_gene: TRBD2
j_gene: TRBJ2-7

CDR3nt: TGCGCCAGCAGCCAAGGAAAGGTGGCGGGAAACACCATATATTTT
CDR3aa: CASSQGKVAGNTIYF
abundance: many
v_gene: TRBV4-3
len: 15
d_gene: -
j_gene: TRBJ1-3

CDR3nt: TGTGCCAGCAGCTCACTAGCGGGATTCAATGAGCAGTTCTTC
CDR3aa: CASSSLAGFNEQFF
abundance: many
v_gene: TRBV5-6
len: 14
d_gene: TRBD2
j_gene: TRBJ2-1

CDR3nt: TGTGCCAGCAGCTTGGCGGGTGGGACAGGGGCAAGTGGCTACACCTTC
CDR3aa: CASSLAGGTGASGYTF
abundance: many
v_gene: TRBV5-5
len: 16
d_gene: TRBD1
j_gene: TRBJ1-2

CDR3nt: TGTGCCAGCAGCCGACCTGGGACAGCTGGAAACACCATATATTTT
CDR3aa: CASSRPGTAGNTIYF
abundance: many
v_gene: TRBV7-2
len: 15
d_gene: TRBD1
j_gene: TRBJ1-3

CDR3nt: TGTGCCAGCAGTTTCTCCGGGACGCTAACCGGGGAGCTGTTTTTT
CDR3aa: CASSFSGTLTGELFF
abundance: many
v_gene: TRBV12-3/TRBV12-4
len: 15
d_gene: -
j_gene: TRBJ2-2

CDR3nt: TGTGCCAGCCGGGTCTGGAATCAGCCCCAGCATTTT
CDR3aa: CASRVWNQPQHF
abundance: many
v_gene: TRBV6-6
len: 12
d_gene: -
j_gene: TRBJ1-5

CDR3nt: TGCGCCAGCAGCTTGGATGCTAGCGGGAGAAATGAGCAGTTCTTC
CDR3aa: CASSLDASGRNEQFF
abundance: many
v_gene: TRBV5-1
len: 15
d_gene: TRBD2
j_gene: TRBJ2-1

CDR3nt: TGCGCCAGCAGTCAGCAGAGGGGTAATAGCAATCAGCCCCAGCATTTT
CDR3aa: CASSQQRGNSNQPQHF
abundance: many
v_gene: TRBV5-1
len: 16
d_gene: -
j_gene: TRBJ1-5

CDR3nt: TGTGCCAGCATCCGAACCCGACAGGGGGTTGACACCGGGGAGCTGTTTTTT
CDR3aa: CASIRTRQGVDTGELFF
abundance: many
v_gene: TRBV5-6
len: 17
d_gene: TRBD1
j_gene: TRBJ2-2

CDR3nt: TGTGCCAGCAGCGCTCGGGGCGGTGGTCCTTACGAGCAGTACTTC
CDR3aa: CASSARGGGPYEQYF
abundance: many
v_gene: TRBV7-2
len: 15
d_gene: -
j_gene: TRBJ2-7

CDR3nt: TGTGCCAGCAGTTATTCTTCCTCCTACGAGCAGTACTTC
CDR3aa: CASSYSSSYEQYF
abundance: many
v_gene: TRBV6-5
len: 13
d_gene: -
j_gene: TRBJ2-7

CDR3nt: TGTGCCAGCAGCCAAGTGAAGAGCGGAAAAACCTACGAGCAGTACTTC
CDR3aa: CASSQVKSGKTYEQYF
abundance: many
v_gene: TRBV3-1
len: 16
d_gene: -
j_gene: TRBJ2-7

CDR3nt: TGTGCCAGCTCCAAAGGGGTAGGACAAAAGCCCCAGCATTTT
CDR3aa: CASSKGVGQKPQHF
abundance: few
v_gene: TRBV18
len: 14
d_gene: -
j_gene: TRBJ1-5

CDR3nt: TGTGCCAGCAGCCCTACTTACACCGGGGAGCTGTTTTTT
CDR3aa: CASSPTYTGELFF
abundance: medium-sized
v_gene: TRBV2
len: 13
d_gene: -
j_gene: TRBJ2-2

CDR3nt: TGTGCCACCCACAGGCCTGGGGCCAACGTCCTGACTTTC
CDR3aa: CATHRPGANVLTF
abundance: many
v_gene: TRBV6-5
len: 13
d_gene: -
j_gene: TRBJ2-6

CDR3nt: TGCGCCACAAGCGGTTCCGGACGGTACAATGAGCAGTTCTTC
CDR3aa: CATSGSGRYNEQFF
abundance: many
v_gene: TRBV4-1
len: 14
d_gene: -
j_gene: TRBJ2-1

CDR3nt: TGTGCCAGCAGCCAAGAGGATCCCGCGAGGCGTGAGCAGTTCTTC
CDR3aa: CASSQEDPARREQFF
abundance: many
v_gene: TRBV3-1
len: 15
d_gene: -
j_gene: TRBJ2-1

CDR3nt: TGTGCCAGCAGAGTAGCGGGAGGGCCCGATACGCAGTATTTT
CDR3aa: CASRVAGGPDTQYF
abundance: many
v_gene: TRBV7-2
len: 14
d_gene: TRBD2
j_gene: TRBJ2-3

CDR3nt: TGTGCCAGCAGGTCAGGGGGATCAGATACGCAGTATTTT
CDR3aa: CASRSGGSDTQYF
abundance: many
v_gene: TRBV11-3
len: 13
d_gene: TRBD1
j_gene: TRBJ2-3

CDR3nt: TGTGCCTGGAGCCGGGGGGGAGCAGCGGGGGAGCTGTTTTTT
CDR3aa: CAWSRGGAAGELFF
abundance: many
v_gene: TRBV30
len: 14
d_gene: TRBD2
j_gene: TRBJ2-2

CDR3nt: TGTGCCTGGAGTCCCGGGAGAAAGCAGTACTTC
CDR3aa: CAWSPGRKQYF
abundance: many
v_gene: TRBV30
len: 11
d_gene: -
j_gene: TRBJ2-7

CDR3nt: TGTGCCAGCAGCATACAGGGGGGCAGCACAGATACGCAGTATTTT
CDR3aa: CASSIQGGSTDTQYF
abundance: medium-sized
v_gene: TRBV7-2
len: 15
d_gene: TRBD1
j_gene: TRBJ2-3

CDR3nt: TGCAGTGCTACTAGCGGCTCTGGGGCCAACGTCCTGACTTTC
CDR3aa: CSATSGSGANVLTF
abundance: many
v_gene: TRBV20-1
len: 14
d_gene: TRBD2
j_gene: TRBJ2-6

CDR3nt: TGCGCCAGCAGCTTGGTTAACGGACAGGGGGATTCACCCCTCCACTTT
CDR3aa: CASSLVNGQGDSPLHF
abundance: many
v_gene: TRBV5-1
len: 16
d_gene: TRBD1
j_gene: TRBJ1-6

CDR3nt: TGTGCCAGCAGAGGACAGGTTACCTACGAGCAGTACTTC
CDR3aa: CASRGQVTYEQYF
abundance: few
v_gene: TRBV6-1
len: 13
d_gene: TRBD1
j_gene: TRBJ2-7

CDR3nt: TGCGCCAGCAGCCCCTGGACAGGGAGGGAGACCCAGTACTTC
CDR3aa: CASSPWTGRETQYF
abundance: many
v_gene: TRBV5-1
len: 14
d_gene: TRBD1
j_gene: TRBJ2-5

CDR3nt: TGTGCCAGCAGCTTAGAAGTGGTTACCTACGAGCAGTACTTC
CDR3aa: CASSLEVVTYEQYF
abundance: many
v_gene: TRBV7-2
len: 14
d_gene: -
j_gene: TRBJ2-7

CDR3nt: TGTGCCAGCACCGGGACAGGAGGGTACGAGCAGTACTTC
CDR3aa: CASTGTGGYEQYF
abundance: many
v_gene: TRBV2
len: 13
d_gene: TRBD1
j_gene: TRBJ2-7

CDR3nt: TGTGCGGACGGGGATTGGAACACCGGGGAGCTGTTTTTT
CDR3aa: CADGDWNTGELFF
abundance: many
v_gene: TRBV12-3/TRBV12-4
len: 13
d_gene: -
j_gene: TRBJ2-2

CDR3nt: TGTGCCAGCACGAGGGGGTCTAATGAAAAACTGTTTTTT
CDR3aa: CASTRGSNEKLFF
abundance: many
v_gene: TRBV7-9
len: 13
d_gene: -
j_gene: TRBJ1-4

CDR3nt: TGCGCCAGCAGCAGGGCCGGGGGTAGCGGGAGGGCCGACGAGCAGTACTTC
CDR3aa: CASSRAGGSGRADEQYF
abundance: few
v_gene: TRBV5-1
len: 17
d_gene: TRBD2
j_gene: TRBJ2-7

CDR3nt: TGTGCCACCAGCCCGGACCGCACAGATACGCAGTATTTT
CDR3aa: CATSPDRTDTQYF
abundance: many
v_gene: TRBV15
len: 13
d_gene: -
j_gene: TRBJ2-3

CDR3nt: TGTGCCAGCAGAGGGACAGCCCGGAACACTGAAGCTTTCTTT
CDR3aa: CASRGTARNTEAFF
abundance: many
v_gene: TRBV12-3/TRBV12-4
len: 14
d_gene: TRBD1
j_gene: TRBJ1-1

CDR3nt: TGTGCCTGCAGTCTTGGCTCCTACAATGAGCAGTTCTTC
CDR3aa: CACSLGSYNEQFF
abundance: many
v_gene: TRBV6-2/TRBV6-3
len: 13
d_gene: -
j_gene: TRBJ2-1

CDR3nt: TGTGCCAGCAGTCTAGCGGGACTACAAGAGACCCAGTACTTC
CDR3aa: CASSLAGLQETQYF
abundance: many
v_gene: TRBV27
len: 14
d_gene: TRBD2
j_gene: TRBJ2-5

CDR3nt: TGCGCCAGCAGCTCCTCCACAGATACGCAGTATTTT
CDR3aa: CASSSSTDTQYF
abundance: many
v_gene: TRBV5-1
len: 12
d_gene: -
j_gene: TRBJ2-3

CDR3nt: TGTGCCAGCTCACCCTCAAACCGCGATACGCAGTATTTT
CDR3aa: CASSPSNRDTQYF
abundance: many
v_gene: TRBV18
len: 13
d_gene: -
j_gene: TRBJ2-3

CDR3nt: TGTGCCAGCAGCACCGGGTTGGTCGGCGGTACGCAGTATTTT
CDR3aa: CASSTGLVGGTQYF
abundance: -
v_gene: TRBV5-5
len: 14
d_gene: -
j_gene: TRBJ2-3

CDR3nt: TGTGCCAGCAGCTTAGAAGATTCATTCGGGACTACCGAAGATACGCAGTATTTT
CDR3aa: CASSLEDSFGTTEDTQYF
abundance: -
v_gene: TRBV11-2
len: 18
d_gene: TRBD2
j_gene: TRBJ2-3

CDR3nt: TGCAGTGCCGACAGGGATGAGGAGACCCAGTACTTC
CDR3aa: CSADRDEETQYF
abundance: many
v_gene: TRBV20-1
len: 12
d_gene: TRBD1
j_gene: TRBJ2-5

CDR3nt: TGCAGTGGCATCCAGGTGGGTCGTACGCAGGGTTCCTACAATGAGCAGTTCTTC
CDR3aa: CSGIQVGRTQGSYNEQFF
abundance: many
v_gene: TRBV20-1
len: 18
d_gene: -
j_gene: TRBJ2-1

CDR3nt: TGTGCCAGCATCGGCTCACGGGGGGAGACCCAGTACTTC
CDR3aa: CASIGSRGETQYF
abundance: many
v_gene: TRBV3-1
len: 13
d_gene: -
j_gene: TRBJ2-5

CDR3nt: TGCGCCAGCAGCCTAACCAGGCCGGGACTAGCAGACACCGGGGAGCTGTTTTTT
CDR3aa: CASSLTRPGLADTGELFF
abundance: medium-sized
v_gene: TRBV5-1
len: 18
d_gene: TRBD2
j_gene: TRBJ2-2

CDR3nt: TGTGCCAGCAGCTTAGATTCAGGCCAGTACAATGAGCAGTTCTTC
CDR3aa: CASSLDSGQYNEQFF
abundance: many
v_gene: TRBV7-6
len: 15
d_gene: -
j_gene: TRBJ2-1

CDR3nt: TGCAGTGCAAGAAGGGGACAGGGATGGGACTATGGCTACACCTTC
CDR3aa: CSARRGQGWDYGYTF
abundance: many
v_gene: TRBV20-1
len: 15
d_gene: TRBD1
j_gene: TRBJ1-2